This TCR beta chain originates from a study of T cell responses to AZD1222 COVID-19 vaccine. Using immunoSEQ multiplex PCR, the repertoire was profiled, and TCRdb retains in-frame clones only, with some absent. The sample lists 80,000 or so clones, 90% to 95% occurring once. The CDR3 loop spans 15 amino acids. The V segment lost 3 bases and the J segment 12 bases; nucleotides outside the gene matches: 10. CDR1 and CDR2 (germline): LNHDA, SQIVND (reference sequence). V and J are TRBV19 and TRBJ1-6, with 8 bases aligning to TRBD1. Source: peripheral blood, taken on day 0 of AZD1222 vaccination. This clonotype was obtained from an adult in good health. The CDR3 spells CASSIGAGGQGPLHF. For the CDR3, the DNA is TGTGCCAGTAGTATTGGAGCGGGCGGACAGGGACCCCTCCACTTT.